This T cell receptor beta chain stems from a study of Ad26.COV2.S vaccination and SARS-CoV-2 variants (dated by TCRdb to 2020 to 2023). About the study as a whole: Donors in the vaccine arm were drawn from COV1001, a phase I-IIa trial of Ad26.COV2.S in healthy adults that was multicentre, randomized, double-blind and placebo-controlled. The TCR-sequenced set comprised approximately 32 samples: roughly 19 Ad26.COV2.S vaccine recipients, 5 placebo recipients and 8 SARS-CoV-2 convalescent individuals. Participants in the trial were split at random into five groups of five each, receiving low-dose or high-dose Ad26.COV2.S once or twice, or else placebo on both occasions. Blinding of investigators to trial group allocation was maintained during experiments and outcome assessment. Sequencing of the TCRbeta repertoire served to evaluate the specificity and breadth of SARS-CoV-2-reactive T cell receptors following Ad26.COV2.S vaccination. Dosing of Ad26.COV2.S was intramuscular, at either 5x10^10 or 1x10^11 viral particles, delivered as one shot or as two shots spaced 56 days apart. Overall study results and their limits: Substantial breadth of spike-specific CD8+ and CD4+ T cell responses was reported after vaccination. The study was not powered to compare responses between vaccine doses or regimens. Higher spike-specific TCR breadth was observed in Ad26.COV2.S recipients than in placebo recipients (P = 0.0014). Non-spike TCR breadth was comparable between vaccine and placebo recipients, consistent with the vaccine containing only spike. According to the authors, total T cell responses may have been underestimated by the TCR breadth and depth analyses.

The treatment or condition label corresponds to: around 19 received Ad26.COV2.S at low or high dose, single or two shots; 5 received placebo; per-sample allocation not given. Repertoires of vaccine and placebo recipients were sequenced from samples taken on day 63 after the first injection. Between 29 July and 7 August 2020, Cohort 1b enrolled about 27 adults aged 18-55 years at one site in Boston, USA. Ad26.COV2.S was a replication-incompetent adenovirus type 26 vector that expressed a prefusion-stabilized SARS-CoV-2 spike protein derived from the original Wuhan strain. TCRbeta CDR3 regions were sequenced with the immunoSEQ Assay. After extraction, genomic DNA underwent amplification by bias-controlled multiplex PCR, followed by high-throughput sequencing. On the authors' methods: To quantify the absolute abundance of every unique TCRbeta CDR3 region, sequences were collapsed and filtered. T cell fraction was estimated by normalization of TCRbeta template counts to usable DNA, with usable DNA being measured through amplification of reference genes present in all nucleated cells. Repertoire TCRs were annotated as SARS-CoV-2-specific when V gene, CDR3 amino acid sequence and J gene were exactly matched to a known reactive TCR set. The reference SARS-CoV-2 TCR set came from MIRA and was filtered for enrichment in COVID-19-positive ImmuneCODE repertoires, removing public or cross-reactive TCRs. Using the MIRA antigens, annotated TCRs were further analysed by specific ORF or by position within an ORF. Depth was the summed frequency of annotated unique rearrangements, while breadth was defined as annotated unique rearrangements over total unique productive rearrangements. Two-sided Wilcoxon rank-sum tests were applied when comparing TCR breadth between groups. TCRdb re-hosts the immuneACCESS table, in-frame sequences only. Its copies lack some clones; in the studies checked, an unresolved V gene accounts for under half of them, and the cause for the rest is not known. V, J and clone size are those of that table, while D and trimming were read from the DNA. This sample comprises around 450,000 clones, roughly 91% of them detected only once. The top ten constitute approximately 4.3% of the sample.

With regard to this clone: The specificity of this receptor is unknown. No clone much larger than this one lies a single base away; base qualities are absent.

The sample consisted of peripheral blood, taken in a trial of Ad26.COV2.S vaccine versus placebo. This clonotype was obtained from a person aged 18-60 years who received the Ad26.COV2.S COVID-19 vaccine or a placebo.

The DNA sequence is as follows: TGTGCCAGCAGTTTACGGCTAGCGGGAGGGTTCGCGAACACCGGGGAGCTGTTTTTT. It translates to CASSLRLAGGFANTGELFF. This sequence uses TRBV27 and TRBJ2-2; a stretch of 12 junction bases matches TRBD2. Inclusive of the bounding cysteine and phenylalanine, the CDR3 is 19 residues long. The only DNA kept is the CDR3, 57 bases in frame from the first base. V loses 2 bases at its end and J loses 0 bases; junction bases beyond the gene matches: 7. CDR1 and CDR2, looked up from the germline V gene (reference sequence), are MNHEY and SMNVEV.